This TCR beta chain was documented in a study of shared clonotypes between healthy human individuals. V lost 2 bases and J lost 1; bases outside the gene matches: 5. This CDR3 has 16 residues. Per the germline V gene, CDR1 is SEHNR and CDR2 is FQNEAQ (reference sequence). Produced via immunoSEQ multiplex PCR; TCRdb's table is partial and in-frame only. The sample contains some 980,000 clones, about 80% of which appear only once. The specimen sequenced was memory CD4+ T cells sorted from blood. Documented subset: CD45RA-negative fraction. The V and J genes are TRBV7-9 and TRBJ2-1, with TRBD2 matching over 7 bases. The sequence was collected from a man between 18 and 35 years old in good health. CDR3 residues: CASSLRASGSYNEQFF. For the CDR3, the DNA is TGTGCCAGCAGCTTAAGGGCTAGCGGTTCCTACAATGAGCAGTTCTTC.